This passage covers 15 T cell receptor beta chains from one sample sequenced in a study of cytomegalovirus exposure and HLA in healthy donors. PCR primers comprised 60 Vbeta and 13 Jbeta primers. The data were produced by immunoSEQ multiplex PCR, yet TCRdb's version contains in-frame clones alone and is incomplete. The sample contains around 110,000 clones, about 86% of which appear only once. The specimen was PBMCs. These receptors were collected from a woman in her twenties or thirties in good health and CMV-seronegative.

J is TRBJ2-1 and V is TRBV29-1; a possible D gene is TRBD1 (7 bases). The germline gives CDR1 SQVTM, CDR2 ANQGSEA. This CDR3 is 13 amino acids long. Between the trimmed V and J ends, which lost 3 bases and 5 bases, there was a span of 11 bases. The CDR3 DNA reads TGCAGCGTTGAGGGCAGGGGGGACAATGAGCAGTTCTTC. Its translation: CSVEGRGDNEQFF.

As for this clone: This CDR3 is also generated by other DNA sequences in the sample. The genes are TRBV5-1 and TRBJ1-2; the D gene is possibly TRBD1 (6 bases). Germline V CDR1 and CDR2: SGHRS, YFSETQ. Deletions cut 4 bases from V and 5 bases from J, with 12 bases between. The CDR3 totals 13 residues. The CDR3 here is CASSPGQLYGYTF. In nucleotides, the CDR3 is TGCGCCAGCAGCCCCGGACAGTTATATGGCTACACCTTC.

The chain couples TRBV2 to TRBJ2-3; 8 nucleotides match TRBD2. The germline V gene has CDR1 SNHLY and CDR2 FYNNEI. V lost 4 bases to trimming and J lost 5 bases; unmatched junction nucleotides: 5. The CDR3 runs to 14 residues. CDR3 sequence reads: CASSVMSGRDTQYF. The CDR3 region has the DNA TGTGCCAGCAGTGTAATGAGCGGGAGAGATACGCAGTATTTT.

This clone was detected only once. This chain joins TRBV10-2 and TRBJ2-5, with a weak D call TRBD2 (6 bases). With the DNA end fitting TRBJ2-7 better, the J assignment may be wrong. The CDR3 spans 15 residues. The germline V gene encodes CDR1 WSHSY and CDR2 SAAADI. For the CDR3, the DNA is TGCGCCAGCAGTGACCCCGCTTCGGGAGTCTACGAGCAGTACTTC. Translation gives CASSDPASGVYEQYF.

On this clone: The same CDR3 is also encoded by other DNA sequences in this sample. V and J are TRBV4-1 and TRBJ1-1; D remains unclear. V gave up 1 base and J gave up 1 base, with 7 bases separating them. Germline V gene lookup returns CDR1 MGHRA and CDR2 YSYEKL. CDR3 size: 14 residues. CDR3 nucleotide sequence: TGCGCCAGCAGCCAAGTAACGGGGAACACTGAAGCTTTCTTT. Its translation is CASSQVTGNTEAFF.

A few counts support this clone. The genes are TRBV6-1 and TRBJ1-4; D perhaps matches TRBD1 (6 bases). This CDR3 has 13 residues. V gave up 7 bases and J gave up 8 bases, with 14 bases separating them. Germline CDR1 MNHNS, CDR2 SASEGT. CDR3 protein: CASKGVGGEKLFF. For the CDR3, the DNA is TGTGCCAGCAAGGGGGTTGGTGGAGAAAAACTGTTTTTT.

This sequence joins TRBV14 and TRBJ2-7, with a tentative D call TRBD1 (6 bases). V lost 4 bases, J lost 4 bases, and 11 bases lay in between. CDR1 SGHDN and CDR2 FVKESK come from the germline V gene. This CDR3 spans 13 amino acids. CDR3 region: CASSRDTEYEQYF. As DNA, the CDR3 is TGTGCCAGCAGCCGGGACACCGAATACGAGCAGTACTTC.

As DNA, the CDR3 is TGTGCCACCACCACCGGGCGGGGTGTCACAGATACGCAGTATTTT. It is translated as CATTTGRGVTDTQYF. The V call is TRBV15, the J call TRBJ2-3; maybe TRBD2 (6 bases). This CDR3 has 15 amino acids. Germline CDR1 LNHNV, CDR2 YYDKDF (reference sequence). The V end was cut by 7 bases, the J end by 2 bases, with 16 bases between.

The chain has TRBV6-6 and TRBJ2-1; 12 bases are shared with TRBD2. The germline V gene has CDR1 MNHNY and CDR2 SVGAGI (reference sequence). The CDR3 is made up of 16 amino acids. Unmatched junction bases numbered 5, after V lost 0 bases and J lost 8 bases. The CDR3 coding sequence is TGTGCCAGCAGTTACTCCCCTAGCGGGAGGGCCGATGAGCAGTTCTTC. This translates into CASSYSPSGRADEQFF.

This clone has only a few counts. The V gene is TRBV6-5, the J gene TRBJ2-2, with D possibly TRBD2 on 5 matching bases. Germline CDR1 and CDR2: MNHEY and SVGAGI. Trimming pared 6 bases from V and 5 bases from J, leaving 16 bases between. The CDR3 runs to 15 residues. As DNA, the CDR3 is TGTGCCAGCAGCCCCCGGGGAGAAGGGACCGGGGAGCTGTTTTTT. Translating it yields CASSPRGEGTGELFF.

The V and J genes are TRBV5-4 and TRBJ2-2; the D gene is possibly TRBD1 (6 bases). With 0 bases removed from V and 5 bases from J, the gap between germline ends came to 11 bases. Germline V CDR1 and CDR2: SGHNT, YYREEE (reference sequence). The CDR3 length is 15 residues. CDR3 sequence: CASSLVAGETGELFF. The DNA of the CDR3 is TGTGCCAGCAGCTTGGTGGCAGGGGAAACCGGGGAGCTGTTTTTT. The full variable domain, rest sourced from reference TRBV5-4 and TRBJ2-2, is ETGVTQSPTHLIKTRGQQVTLRCSSQSGHNTVSWYQQALGQGPQFIFQYYREEENGRGNFPPRFSGLQFPNYSSELNVNALELDDSALYLCASSLVAGETGELFFGEGSRLTVL.

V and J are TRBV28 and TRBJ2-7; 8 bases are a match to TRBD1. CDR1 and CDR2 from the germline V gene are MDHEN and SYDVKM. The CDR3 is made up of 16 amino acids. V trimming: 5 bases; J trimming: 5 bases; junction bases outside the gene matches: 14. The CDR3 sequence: CASSLPLTGEVHEQYF. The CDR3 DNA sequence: TGTGCCAGCAGTCTACCCTTGACAGGGGAGGTCCACGAGCAGTACTTC.

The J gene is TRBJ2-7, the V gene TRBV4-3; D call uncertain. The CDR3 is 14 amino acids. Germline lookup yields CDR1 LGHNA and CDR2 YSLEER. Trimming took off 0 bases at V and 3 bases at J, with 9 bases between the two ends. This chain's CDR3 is CASSQDRLDYEQYF. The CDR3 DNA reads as TGCGCCAGCAGCCAAGACCGCCTAGACTACGAGCAGTACTTC.

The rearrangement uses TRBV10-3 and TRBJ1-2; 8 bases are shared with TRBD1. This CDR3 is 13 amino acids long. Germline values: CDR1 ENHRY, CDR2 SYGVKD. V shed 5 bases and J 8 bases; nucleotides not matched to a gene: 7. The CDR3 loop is CAISKDRAGGYTF. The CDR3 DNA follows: TGTGCCATCAGTAAGGACAGGGCGGGCGGCTACACCTTC.

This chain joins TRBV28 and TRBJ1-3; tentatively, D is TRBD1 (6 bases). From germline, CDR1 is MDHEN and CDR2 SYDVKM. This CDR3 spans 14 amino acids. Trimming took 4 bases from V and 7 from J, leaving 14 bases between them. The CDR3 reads CASSWGGPSNTIYF. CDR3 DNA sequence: TGTGCCAGCAGTTGGGGGGGGCCGTCGAACACCATATATTTT.